The T cell receptor beta chain under discussion was sequenced for a study of prognosis after radiotherapy for stage I lung cancer. Study as a whole: In total, around 13 men and 6 women took part as patients, aged roughly 53 to 85 with a median of around 70 years. Study outcomes and limitations: Reduced Shannon entropy following stereotactic body radiation therapy was recorded in patients who developed distant metastases. Differing TRBV and TRBJ gene usage was reportedly seen between patients with and without metastases.

The CDR3 length is 18 residues. Germline assignment: CDR1 SGHVS and CDR2 FQNEAQ. Prior chemotherapy, radiotherapy and other malignancies were absent; CT and PET/CT showed node-negative disease. Genomic DNA yielded TCR beta CDR3, amplified by two-round multiplex PCR. Primers (each specific to one TRBV or TRBJ gene) were used in first-round PCR. TCRdb used MiXCR to reprocess the multiplex PCR reads, holding one entry per CDR3 protein. The repertoire holds about 47,000 distinct CDR3 sequences, with less than 35% as singletons. This clonotype was counted between two and nine times. Its antigen is currently unknown. A much bigger clone sits one base away, suggesting this may be a read error.

The chain couples TRBV7-8 to TRBJ2-6; 9 bases map to TRBD1. Sample: PBMCs, taken before or after stereotactic body radiation therapy (not recorded which). This receptor was obtained from a donor over 45 with non-small cell lung cancer. In DNA form, the CDR3 reads TGTGCCAGCAGCTCAAGGGACAGGGTTTTCTCTTGGGCCAACGTCCTGACTTTC. Translation gives CASSSRDRVFSWANVLTF. The variable domain in full, completed from reference TRBV7-8 and TRBJ2-6, reads GAGVSQSPRYKVAKRGQDVALRCDPISGHVSLFWYQQALGQGPEFLTYFQNEAQLDKSGLPSDRFFAERPEGSVSTLKIQRTQQEDSAVYLCASSSRDRVFSWANVLTFGAGSRLTVL.